Included here is one T cell receptor (beta chain) sequence, with context. These data come from a study of blood T cell repertoires in COVID-19. The wider study: Collection of acute and convalescent COVID-19 samples took place in the United States, Italy and Spain. PBMCs, B-cell-depleted T cells, or T cells were the source of the cDNA or gDNA that made up the material.

The germline gives CDR1 MDHEN, CDR2 SYDVKM. The V gene end was trimmed by 3 bases and the J gene end by 6 bases; junction bases not matched to a gene: 4. The CDR3 has 15 residues. As originally analysed: It was from reference gene primer amplification that nucleated cell counts were estimated. Generated by immunoSEQ multiplex PCR, the TCRdb table keeps only in-frame clones and is missing some. V and J calls and clone size are given by that table; D and trimming were obtained from the DNA. The sample consists of some 100,000 clones, 82% of them appearing once. The chain couples TRBV28 to TRBJ1-4; TRBD1 matches 10 bases. The sequenced sample consisted of peripheral blood. The sequence was collected from a man aged 50-60 years with active or convalescent COVID-19. CDR3 in amino acids: CASSLGGTGDEKLFF. DNA for the CDR3: TGTGCCAGCAGTTTGGGCGGGACAGGGGATGAAAAACTGTTTTTT.